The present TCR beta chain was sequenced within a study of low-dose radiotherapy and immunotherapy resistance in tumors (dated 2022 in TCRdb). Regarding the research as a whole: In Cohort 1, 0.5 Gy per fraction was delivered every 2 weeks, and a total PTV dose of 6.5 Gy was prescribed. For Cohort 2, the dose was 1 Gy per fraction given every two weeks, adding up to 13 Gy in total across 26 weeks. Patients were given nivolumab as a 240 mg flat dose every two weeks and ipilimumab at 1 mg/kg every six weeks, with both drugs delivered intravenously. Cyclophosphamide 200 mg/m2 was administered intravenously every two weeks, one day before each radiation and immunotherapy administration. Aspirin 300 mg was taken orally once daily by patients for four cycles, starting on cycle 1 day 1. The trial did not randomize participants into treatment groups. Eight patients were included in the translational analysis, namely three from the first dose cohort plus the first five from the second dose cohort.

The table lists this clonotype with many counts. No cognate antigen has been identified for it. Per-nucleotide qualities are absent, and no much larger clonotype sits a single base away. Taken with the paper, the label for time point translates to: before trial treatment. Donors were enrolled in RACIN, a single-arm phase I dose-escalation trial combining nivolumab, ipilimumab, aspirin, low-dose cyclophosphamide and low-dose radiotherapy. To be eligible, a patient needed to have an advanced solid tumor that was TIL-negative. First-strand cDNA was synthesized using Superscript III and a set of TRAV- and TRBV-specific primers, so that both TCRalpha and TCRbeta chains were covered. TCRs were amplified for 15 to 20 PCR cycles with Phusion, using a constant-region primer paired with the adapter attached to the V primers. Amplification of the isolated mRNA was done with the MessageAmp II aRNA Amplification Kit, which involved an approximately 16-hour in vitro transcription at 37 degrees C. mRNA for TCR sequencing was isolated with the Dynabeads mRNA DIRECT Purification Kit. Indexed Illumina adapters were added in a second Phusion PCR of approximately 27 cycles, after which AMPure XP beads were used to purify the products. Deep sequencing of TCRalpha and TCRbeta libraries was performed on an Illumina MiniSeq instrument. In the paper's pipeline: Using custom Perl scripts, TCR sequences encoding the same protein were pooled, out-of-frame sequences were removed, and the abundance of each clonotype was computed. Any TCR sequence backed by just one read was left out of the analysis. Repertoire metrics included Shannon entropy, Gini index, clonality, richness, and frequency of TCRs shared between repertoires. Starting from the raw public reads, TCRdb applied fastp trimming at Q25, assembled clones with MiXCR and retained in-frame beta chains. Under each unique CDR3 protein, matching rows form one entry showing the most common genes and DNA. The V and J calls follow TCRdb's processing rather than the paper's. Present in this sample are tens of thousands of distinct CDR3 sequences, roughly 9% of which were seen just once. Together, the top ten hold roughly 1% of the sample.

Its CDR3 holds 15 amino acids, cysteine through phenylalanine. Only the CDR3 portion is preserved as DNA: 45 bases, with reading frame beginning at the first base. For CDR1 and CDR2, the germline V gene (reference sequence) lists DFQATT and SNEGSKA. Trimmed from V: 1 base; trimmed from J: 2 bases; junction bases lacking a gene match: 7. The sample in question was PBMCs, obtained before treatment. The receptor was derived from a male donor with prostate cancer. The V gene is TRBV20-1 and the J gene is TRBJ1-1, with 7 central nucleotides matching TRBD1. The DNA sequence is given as TGCAGTGCTAGAGCCTCGGGACAGATAAACACTGAAGCTTTCTTT. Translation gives CSARASGQINTEAFF.